These 10 T cell receptor beta chains were all obtained from the same sample, sequenced in a study of blood T cell repertoires in COVID-19. Assay used: immunoSEQ multiplex PCR; TCRdb lists only in-frame clones, some missing. This table holds 90,000 or so clones, about 87% found once. The sequencing input was peripheral blood. These receptor sequences come from a human donor in a cohort sampled during active COVID-19.

The table lists this clone with a few counts. V usage is TRBV5-8 and J usage is TRBJ1-6, with TRBD1 matching over 9 bases. CDR3 size: 15 residues. CDR1 SGHTS and CDR2 YDEGEE come from the germline V gene. V was clipped by 2 bases and J by 7 bases; unmatched bases: 4. The CDR3 DNA is TGTGCCAGCAGCTTATCCGGGACAGGGAATTCACCCCTCCACTTT. It specifies CASSLSGTGNSPLHF.

The chain couples TRBV9 to TRBJ1-3; D perhaps matches TRBD1 (5 bases). The CDR3 extends over 16 amino acids. V was shortened by 3 bases and J by 0 bases, with 13 bases between the two germline ends. Germline V gene lookup returns CDR1 SGDLS and CDR2 YYNGEE. CDR3 amino acids: CASSAGGRLSGNTIYF. For the CDR3, the DNA is TGTGCCAGCAGCGCCGGGGGACGTCTCTCTGGAAACACCATATATTTT. The full variable domain, its missing parts supplied by reference TRBV9 and TRBJ1-3, is DSGVTQTPKHLITATGQRVTLRCSPRSGDLSVYWYQQSLDQGLQFLIQYYNGEERAKGNILERFSAQQFPDLHSELNLSSLELGDSALYFCASSAGGRLSGNTIYFGEGSWLTVV.

The chain uses TRBV29-1 and TRBJ2-7; D call uncertain. This CDR3 comprises 10 residues. Trimming removed 6 bases at V and 7 bases at J, with 10 bases between. Germline V gene sequence: CDR1 SQVTM, CDR2 ANQGSEA. The CDR3 sequence: CSVYAREQYF. In nucleotides, the CDR3 is TGCAGCGTGTATGCGAGGGAGCAGTACTTC.

Here the CDR3 reads CASSLAGDTEAFF. CDR3 DNA: TGCGCCAGCAGCTTGGCAGGGGACACTGAAGCTTTCTTT. The chain links TRBV5-1 to TRBJ1-1, with D tentatively TRBD1 (6 bases). Looked up from germline, CDR1 is SGHRS and CDR2 is YFSETQ. V lost 0 bases to trimming and J lost 3 bases, with 6 bases between them. The CDR3 sequence is 13 residues long.

V usage is TRBV6-5 and J usage is TRBJ2-2; no definite D call. Trimming left V 6 bases short and J 4 bases short, with 15 bases between. The CDR3 is made up of 15 amino acids. Germline V gene sequence: CDR1 MNHEY, CDR2 SVGAGI. The DNA of the CDR3 is TGTGCCAGCAGGACCCAAGACACGGTCACCGGGGAGCTGTTTTTT. Protein: CASRTQDTVTGELFF.

The chain uses TRBV10-3 and TRBJ2-1; 9 bases agree with TRBD2. The junction had 5 bases not matched to a gene; V was cut back by 0 bases and J by 8 bases. This CDR3 is built from 15 residues. From germline, CDR1 is ENHRY and CDR2 SYGVKD. CDR3 DNA sequence: TGTGCCATCAGTGAGTCCGTAGCGGGGGCGGATGAGCAGTTCTTC. It encodes CAISESVAGADEQFF.

This sequence joins TRBV4-1 and TRBJ1-5; D not certain. Trimming shortened V by 0 bases and J by 11 bases, and 11 bases separated the two germline ends. There are 13 residues in the CDR3. From germline, CDR1 is MGHRA and CDR2 YSYEKL. In nucleotides, the CDR3 is TGCGCCAGCAGCCAAGATCTAGAAGGTTCCCAGCATTTT. Its translation is CASSQDLEGSQHF.

The chain couples TRBV18 to TRBJ2-7, with D possibly being TRBD2 (5 bases). Germline V lookup: CDR1 KGHSH, CDR2 LQKENI. The CDR3 is 15 amino acids. Trimming shortened V by 3 bases and J by 6 bases, and 18 bases separated the two germline ends. CDR3 sequence (DNA): TGTGCCAGCTCACCCCGGCAGGACGGGAACGGCGAGCAGTACTTC. Protein product: CASSPRQDGNGEQYF. Full variable domain (missing parts from reference TRBV18 and TRBJ2-7): NAGVMQNPRHLVRRRGQEARLRCSPMKGHSHVYWYRQLPEEGLKFMVYLQKENIIDESGMPKERFSAEFPKEGPSILRIQQVVRGDSAAYFCASSPRQDGNGEQYFGPGTRLTVT.

A single count supports this clone. This chain uses TRBV5-1 with TRBJ1-4; D is ambiguous. The CDR3 length is 15 residues. V lost 0 bases to trimming and J lost 4 bases, with 10 bases between them. Germline V gene sequence: CDR1 SGHRS, CDR2 YFSETQ. The CDR3 DNA reads as TGCGCCAGCAGCTTGGGGCAGACAATTAATGAAAAACTGTTTTTT. Translating gives CASSLGQTINEKLFF.

This chain uses TRBV6-2 or TRBV6-3 with TRBJ1-5; 11 bases fit TRBD1. The CDR3 totals 18 residues. V shed 5 bases and J 2 bases; nucleotides not matched to a gene: 11. The germline gives CDR1 MNHEY, CDR2 SVGEGT. The CDR3 DNA reads as TGTGCCAGCAGTCGCATCCGGACAGGGGGCGAGGGCAATCAGCCCCAGCATTTT. Translating gives CASSRIRTGGEGNQPQHF.